The next 14 T cell receptor beta chains were all read from a single sample in a study of graft-versus-host responses after intestinal transplantation. The assay was immunoSEQ multiplex PCR, and TCRdb's table has in-frame clones only and misses some. The table shows some 84,000 clones, with roughly 85% occurring only once. Their antigens are not known. The source was unstimulated CD4+ T cells sorted from spleen or lymph node cells, collected before intestinal transplant. These receptor sequences come from a human donor who received an intestinal transplant.

The chain is built from TRBV7-2 and TRBJ2-1; the match to TRBD2 covers 8 bases. Trimming removed 0 bases from V and 4 bases from J; junction bases left unmatched: 2. In germline, CDR1 is SGHTA, CDR2 FQGNSA. The CDR3 is 15 residues long. For the CDR3, the DNA is TGTGCCAGCAGCTTAGCTAGCGGGGATTACAATGAGCAGTTCTTC. Translation: CASSLASGDYNEQFF.

J is TRBJ1-5 and V is TRBV28, with D unclear. V was trimmed by 5 bases and J by 4 bases, leaving 12 bases between them. The CDR3 sequence is 14 residues long. Germline V gene sequence: CDR1 MDHEN, CDR2 SYDVKM. As DNA, the CDR3 is TGTGCCAGCAGTCCGCGGAGAGGGAATCAGCCCCAGCATTTT. Protein sequence: CASSPRRGNQPQHF.

The rearrangement uses TRBV5-4 and TRBJ1-2; D is unclear. This CDR3 is 13 amino acids long. V gave up 3 bases and J gave up 8 bases, with 14 bases separating them. Germline assignment: CDR1 SGHNT and CDR2 YYREEE (reference sequence). In nucleotides, the CDR3 is TGTGCCAGCAGCTCAGACCCGTCGGGGGGCTACACCTTC. Its translation is CASSSDPSGGYTF.

The chain recombines TRBV5-8 with TRBJ1-2, with TRBD1 as a possible D gene (5 bases). Deletions cut 0 bases from V and 8 bases from J, with 8 bases between. This CDR3 has 12 residues. Germline values: CDR1 SGHTS, CDR2 YDEGEE. The CDR3 region is CASSLAGDGYTF. The CDR3 coding sequence is TGTGCCAGCAGCTTGGCGGGGGACGGCTACACCTTC.

This clone appeared a single time. This chain joins TRBV6-1 and TRBJ2-3; 8 bases are a match to TRBD1. CDR3 length equals 15 residues. Germline trimming cut 7 bases from V and 0 bases from J; bases unmatched to any gene: 6. CDR1 is MNHNS and CDR2 is SASEGT in the germline V gene. The CDR3 nucleotides are TGTGCCAGCATTCGACAGGGGCTTAGCACAGATACGCAGTATTTT. Its protein is CASIRQGLSTDTQYF.

This sequence joins TRBV5-5 and TRBJ2-5; D might be TRBD2 (6 bases). The CDR3 consists of 16 residues. Germline CDR1 reads SGHKS; CDR2 reads YYEKEE (reference sequence). V was shortened by 4 bases and J by 1 base, with 17 bases between the two germline ends. Written as DNA, the CDR3 is TGTGCCAGCAGCGCCATTGGGGGGTCGACCCAAGAGACCCAGTACTTC. Its translation is CASSAIGGSTQETQYF. Complete variable domain (other parts from reference TRBV5-5 and TRBJ2-5): DAGVTQSPTHLIKTRGQQVTLRCSPISGHKSVSWYQQVLGQGPQFIFQYYEKEERGRGNFPDRFSARQFPNYSSELNVNALLLGDSALYLCASSAIGGSTQETQYFGPGTRLLVL.

This chain links TRBV15 with TRBJ1-2, with 7 bases aligning to TRBD1. From germline, CDR1 is LNHNV and CDR2 YYDKDF (reference sequence). Trimming cost V 4 bases and J 7 bases; bases outside gene matches: 9. The CDR3 sequence is 14 residues long. CDR3 amino acids: CATSTIRGNGGYTF. The DNA of the CDR3 is TGTGCCACCAGCACGATCAGGGGGAATGGTGGCTACACCTTC.

This chain connects TRBV29-1 to TRBJ2-5; D gene uncertain. The CDR3 is made up of 13 amino acids. Trimming shortened V by 3 bases and J by 1 base, and 9 bases separated the two germline ends. Germline loops: CDR1 SQVTM, CDR2 ANQGSEA. The CDR3 protein is CSVERSIQETQYF. CDR3 nucleotide sequence: TGCAGCGTTGAGAGGTCGATCCAAGAGACCCAGTACTTC.

As for this clone: The sample has other DNA sequences that encode this CDR3 too. The genes are TRBV28 and TRBJ2-1; TRBD2 agrees at 7 bases. Germline assignment: CDR1 MDHEN and CDR2 SYDVKM. The CDR3 has 16 residues. V lost 2 bases and J lost 0; bases outside the gene matches: 4. The DNA for the CDR3 is TGTGCCAGCAGTTTAAGGCGCGGGGGCTCCTACAATGAGCAGTTCTTC. Its translation: CASSLRRGGSYNEQFF.

The chain couples TRBV30 to TRBJ1-5; D might be TRBD1 (5 bases). V gave up 0 bases and J gave up 4 bases, with 16 bases separating them. Germline CDR1 is GTSNPN and CDR2 is SVGIG (reference sequence). The CDR3 consists of 16 residues. The DNA of the CDR3 is TGTGCCTGGAGTGTACAGGTGGGCTCGGGTAATCAGCCCCAGCATTTT. Its translation: CAWSVQVGSGNQPQHF.

This clone was observed a few times. The gene calls are TRBV5-1 and TRBJ1-2, with a possible D match to TRBD1 (5 bases). The CDR3 extends over 13 amino acids. V lost 0 bases and J lost 3, with 6 bases in between. Germline V gene data show CDR1 as SGHRS and CDR2 as YFSETQ. CDR3 nucleotides: TGCGCCAGCAGCTTGGAAGGGGACTATGGCTACACCTTC. Protein product: CASSLEGDYGYTF.

The chain recombines TRBV27 with TRBJ1-1, with D maybe TRBD1 (6 bases). The V gene lost 7 bases and the J gene lost 2 bases, with 23 bases spanning the gap. Germline-derived CDR1 and CDR2 are MNHEY and SMNVEV (reference sequence). The CDR3 length is 17 residues. CDR3 sequence: CASKVLFRGAENTEAFF. CDR3 coding DNA: TGTGCCAGCAAGGTCTTGTTTCGGGGGGCCGAAAACACTGAAGCTTTCTTT.

This clone has at least ten counts. This chain joins TRBV4-2 and TRBJ1-4, with 7 bases lining up with TRBD1. The CDR3 is 14 amino acids. Per the germline V gene, CDR1 is LGHNA and CDR2 is YNFKEQ. With V trimmed by 1 base and J by 8 bases, 4 bases remained unmatched. The CDR3 nucleotides are TGTGCCAGCAGCCAAGTCGTGACAGGGGAAAAACTGTTTTTT. As protein: CASSQVVTGEKLFF.

This rearrangement joins TRBV6-1 to TRBJ1-2, with D tentatively TRBD1 (5 bases). V was clipped by 2 bases and J by 13 bases, with 23 bases between them. The CDR3 has 15 amino acids. Germline CDR1 is MNHNS and CDR2 is SASEGT. CDR3 bases: TGTGCCAGCAGTGAAATAGCCCGGGGGTCTCCGGGGCGCACCTTC. It is translated as CASSEIARGSPGRTF.